This T cell receptor beta chain originates from a study of Ad26.COV2.S vaccination and SARS-CoV-2 variants (dated by TCRdb to the early 2020s). Regarding the study in general: Donors in the vaccine arm were drawn from COV1001, a multicentre, randomized, double-blind, placebo-controlled phase I-IIa trial testing Ad26.COV2.S in healthy adults. Dosing of Ad26.COV2.S was intramuscular, at either 5x10^10 or 1x10^11 viral particles, delivered as one shot or as two shots spaced 56 days apart. Sequencing of the TCRbeta repertoire served to evaluate the specificity and breadth of SARS-CoV-2-reactive T cell receptors following Ad26.COV2.S vaccination. A total of approximately 30 samples were included in the TCR-sequenced set, comprising around 19 Ad26.COV2.S vaccine recipients, 5 placebo recipients and 8 SARS-CoV-2 convalescent individuals. Trial participants were randomized into five groups of five, in which low-dose or high-dose Ad26.COV2.S was given once or twice, or placebo was given on both occasions. Throughout the experiments and outcome assessment, investigators stayed blinded to trial group allocation.

The immunoSEQ Assay was used to sequence TCRbeta CDR3 regions. After extraction, genomic DNA underwent amplification by bias-controlled multiplex PCR, followed by high-throughput sequencing. In the paper's pipeline: To quantify the absolute abundance of every unique TCRbeta CDR3 region, sequences were collapsed and filtered. T cell fraction was estimated by normalization of TCRbeta template counts to usable DNA, with usable DNA being measured through amplification of reference genes present in all nucleated cells. Repertoire TCRs were annotated as SARS-CoV-2-specific by exact matching of V gene, CDR3 amino acid sequence and J gene to a known reactive TCR set. The reference SARS-CoV-2 TCR set was obtained from MIRA and was filtered for enrichment in COVID-19-positive ImmuneCODE repertoires, whereby public or cross-reactive TCRs were removed. Drawing on the MIRA antigens, annotated TCRs were analysed further at the level of specific ORF or position within ORF. Breadth was defined as annotated unique rearrangements over total unique productive rearrangements; depth was the summed frequency of those rearrangements. Two-sided Wilcoxon rank-sum tests were used to compare TCR breadth between groups. Not all clones reach the TCRdb copy of this immuneACCESS table, which keeps in-frame sequences only. Checked studies attribute under half of the gap to unresolved V genes and leave the rest unexplained. V and J calls and clone size are copied from that table; D and trimming were computed from the DNA. Counted in this sample were about 680,000 clones; roughly nine tenths of them appeared once. Of the sample, about 1.5% falls within the top ten clones.

The sample's treatment or condition label is to be understood as: about 20 received Ad26.COV2.S at low or high dose, single or two shots; several received placebo; per-sample allocation not given. For vaccine and placebo recipients, the sequenced repertoires came from samples collected on day 63 after the first injection. Cohort 1b enrolled about two dozen adults aged 18-55 years at a single site in Boston, USA, between 29 July and 7 August 2020. Ad26.COV2.S was a replication-incompetent adenovirus type 26 vector that expressed a prefusion-stabilized SARS-CoV-2 spike protein derived from the original Wuhan strain. The CDR3 runs 14 residues from the cysteine to the phenylalanine. The read is trimmed to its CDR3 DNA, 42 bases read in frame from base 1. V is pruned by 3 bases and J by 3 bases, leaving 5 bases of the junction without a gene match. According to the germline V gene, CDR1 reads SGHDN and CDR2 reads FVKESK.

Results and caveats for the whole study, not just this receptor: It was noted by the authors that total T cell responses may have been underestimated by the TCR breadth and depth analyses. Comparing responses between vaccine doses or regimens was not something the study was powered to do. Higher spike-specific TCR breadth was observed in Ad26.COV2.S recipients than in placebo recipients (P = 0.0014). Non-spike TCR breadth was comparable between vaccine and placebo recipients, consistent with the vaccine containing only spike. After vaccination, substantial breadth of spike-specific CD8+ and CD4+ T cell responses was reported.

Regarding this clone: Its antigen target is currently unknown. The input lacks base qualities; no much larger clone sits a single base away.

The chain uses TRBV14 and TRBJ2-7; 7 nucleotides in the junction match TRBD2. The starting material was peripheral blood, obtained in a trial of Ad26.COV2.S vaccine versus placebo. This TCR was sampled from a person between 18 and 65 years old who received the Ad26.COV2.S COVID-19 vaccine or a placebo. The bases are TGTGCCAGCAGCCAGGAGCGGGGATACTACGAGCAGTACTTC. Its product reads: CASSQERGYYEQYF.